The source of this T cell receptor beta chain is a study of CD8+ T cells in alopecia areata. Findings of the study overall: Possibly as an HLA-related effect, TCR sharing across patients appeared less clear than in mice. Scalp sample data also include resident alphabeta T cells from normal skin.

As part of sample collection, lesional scalp punch biopsies and peripheral blood were taken from alopecia areata patients. Sequencing used cDNA as its template, made by extracting RNA and reverse transcribing it. Repertoires were generated with immunoSEQ multiplex PCR, while TCRdb's copy carries only in-frame clones and drops some. The repertoire includes approximately 30,000 clones, about two thirds of them detected once, and roughly 17% sits in the top ten. This clone was detected a few times. Its antigen is unknown. CDR1 is MRHNA and CDR2 is SNTAGT in the germline V gene. The CDR3 runs to 14 residues. V was pared by 3 bases and J by 5 bases, with 10 bases between.

Material: NKG2D-high CD8+ T cells sorted from blood. The sequence was collected from a human donor with alopecia areata. This chain joins TRBV6-4 and TRBJ2-2; D is unresolved. As DNA, the CDR3 is TGTGCCAGCAGTGAGGACGGTTGGACCGGGGAGCTGTTTTTT. Its translation is CASSEDGWTGELFF.